This entry concerns a single T cell receptor beta chain. Its target is not known. These data come from a study of T cells in Graves' hyperthyroidism and ophthalmopathy. Study-wide points: In the blood, most expanded thyroid clonotypes above 0.001 appeared as well. The model identified upcoming ophthalmopathy a median about 6.5 months ahead of onset.

The investigators amplified TCR beta CDR3 regions from RNA transcripts. RT-PCR in the first round (using the HTBI primer set) targeted the TCR CDR3. TCRdb reprocessed the multiplex PCR reads via MiXCR and lists one record per CDR3 protein. The repertoire holds 700,000 or so distinct CDR3 sequences, with roughly 15% as singletons. The source of this sequence is a woman aged 45-65 years with Graves' ophthalmopathy. Sequencing was carried out using blood.

This CDR3 reads CASSYGTHQETQYF. The CDR3, as DNA: TGTGCCAGCAGTTACGGGACACATCAAGAGACCCAGTACTTC. This rearrangement joins TRBV6-2 or TRBV6-3 to TRBJ2-5; D perhaps matches TRBD1 (6 bases). This CDR3 is built from 14 residues. In germline, CDR1 is MNHEY, CDR2 SVGEGT. V was pared by 2 bases and J by 2 bases, with 9 bases between.